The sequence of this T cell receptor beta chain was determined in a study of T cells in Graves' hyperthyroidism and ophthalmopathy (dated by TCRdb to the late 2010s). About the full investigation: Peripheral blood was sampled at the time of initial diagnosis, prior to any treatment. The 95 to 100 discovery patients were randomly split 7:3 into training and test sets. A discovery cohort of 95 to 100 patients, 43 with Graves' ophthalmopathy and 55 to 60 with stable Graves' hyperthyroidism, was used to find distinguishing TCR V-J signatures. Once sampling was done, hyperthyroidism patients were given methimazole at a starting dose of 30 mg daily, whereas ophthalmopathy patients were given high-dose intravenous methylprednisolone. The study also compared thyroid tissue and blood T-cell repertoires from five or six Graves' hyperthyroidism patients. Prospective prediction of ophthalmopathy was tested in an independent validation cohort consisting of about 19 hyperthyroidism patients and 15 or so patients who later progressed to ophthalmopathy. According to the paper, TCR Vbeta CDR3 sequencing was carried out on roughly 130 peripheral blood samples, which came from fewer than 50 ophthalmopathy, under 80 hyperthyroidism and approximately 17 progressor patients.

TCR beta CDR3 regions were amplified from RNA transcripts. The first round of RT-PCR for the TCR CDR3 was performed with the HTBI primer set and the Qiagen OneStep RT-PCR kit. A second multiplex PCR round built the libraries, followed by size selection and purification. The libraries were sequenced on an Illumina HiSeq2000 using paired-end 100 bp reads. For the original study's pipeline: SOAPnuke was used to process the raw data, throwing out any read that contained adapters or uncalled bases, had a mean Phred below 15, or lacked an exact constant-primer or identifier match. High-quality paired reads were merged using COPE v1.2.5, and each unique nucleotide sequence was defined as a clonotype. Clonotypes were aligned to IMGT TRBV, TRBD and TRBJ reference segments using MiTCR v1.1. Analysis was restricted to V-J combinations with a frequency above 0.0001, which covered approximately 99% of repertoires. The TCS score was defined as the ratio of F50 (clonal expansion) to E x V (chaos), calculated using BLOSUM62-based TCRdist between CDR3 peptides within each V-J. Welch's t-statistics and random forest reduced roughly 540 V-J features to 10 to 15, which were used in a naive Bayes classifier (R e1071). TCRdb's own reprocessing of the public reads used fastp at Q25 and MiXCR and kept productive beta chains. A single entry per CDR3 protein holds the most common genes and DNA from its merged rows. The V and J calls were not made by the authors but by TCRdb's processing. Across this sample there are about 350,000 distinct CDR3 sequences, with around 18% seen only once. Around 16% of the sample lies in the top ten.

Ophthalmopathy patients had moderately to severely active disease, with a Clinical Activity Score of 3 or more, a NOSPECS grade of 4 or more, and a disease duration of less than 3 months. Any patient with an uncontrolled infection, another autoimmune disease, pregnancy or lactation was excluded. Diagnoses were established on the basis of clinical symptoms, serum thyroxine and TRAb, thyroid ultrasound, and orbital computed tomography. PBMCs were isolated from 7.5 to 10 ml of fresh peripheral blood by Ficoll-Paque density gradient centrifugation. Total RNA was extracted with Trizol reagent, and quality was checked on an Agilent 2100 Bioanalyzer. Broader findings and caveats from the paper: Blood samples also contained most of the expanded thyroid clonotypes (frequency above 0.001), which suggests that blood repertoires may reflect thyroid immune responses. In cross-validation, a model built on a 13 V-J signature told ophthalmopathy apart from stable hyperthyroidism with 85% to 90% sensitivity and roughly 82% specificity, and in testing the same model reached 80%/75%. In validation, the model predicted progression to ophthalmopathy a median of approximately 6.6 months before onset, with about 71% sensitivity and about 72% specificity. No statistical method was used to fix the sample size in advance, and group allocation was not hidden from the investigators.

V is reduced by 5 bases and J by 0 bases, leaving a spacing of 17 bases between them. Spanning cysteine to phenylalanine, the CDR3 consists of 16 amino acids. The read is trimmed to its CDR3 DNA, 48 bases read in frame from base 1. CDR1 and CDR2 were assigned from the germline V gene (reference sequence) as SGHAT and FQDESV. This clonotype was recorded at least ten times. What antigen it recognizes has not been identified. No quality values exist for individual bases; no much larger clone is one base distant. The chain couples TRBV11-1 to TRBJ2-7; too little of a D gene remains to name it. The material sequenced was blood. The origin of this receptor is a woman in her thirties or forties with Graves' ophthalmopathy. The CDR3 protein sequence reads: CASSRLTPIRSYEQYF. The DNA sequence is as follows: TGTGCCAGCAGCCGCCTGACCCCGATTCGCTCCTACGAGCAGTACTTC.